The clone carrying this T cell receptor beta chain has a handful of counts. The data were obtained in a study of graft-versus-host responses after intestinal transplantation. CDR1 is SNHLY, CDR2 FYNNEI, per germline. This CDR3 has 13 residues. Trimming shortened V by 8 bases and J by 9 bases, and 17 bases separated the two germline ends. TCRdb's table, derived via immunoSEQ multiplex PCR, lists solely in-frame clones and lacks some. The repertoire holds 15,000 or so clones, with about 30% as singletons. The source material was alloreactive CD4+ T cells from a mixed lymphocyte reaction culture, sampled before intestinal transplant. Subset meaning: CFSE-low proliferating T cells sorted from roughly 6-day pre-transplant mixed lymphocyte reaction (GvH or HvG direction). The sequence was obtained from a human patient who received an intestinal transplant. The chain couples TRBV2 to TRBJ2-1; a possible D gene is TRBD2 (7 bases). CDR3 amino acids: CASYPAGASEQFF. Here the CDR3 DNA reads TGTGCCAGCTATCCGGCGGGGGCATCTGAGCAGTTCTTC.